This TCR beta chain came from a study of blood T cell repertoires in COVID-19. Study background: Acute and convalescent COVID-19 samples came from the United States, Italy and Spain. In each case, the material was cDNA or gDNA derived from T cells, B-cell-depleted T cells, or PBMCs.

The CDR3 contains 12 residues. Trimming pared 5 bases from V and 10 bases from J, leaving 14 bases between. The germline gives CDR1 LNHDA, CDR2 SQIVND (reference sequence). Original handling: Amplified reference gene primers provided the basis for estimating nucleated cell counts. Here immunoSEQ multiplex PCR was the method, and the copy in TCRdb shows in-frame clones only, minus some. The V and J calls and clone size come from that table; D and trimming were worked out from the DNA. Counted here are 80,000 to 100,000 clones, 90% occurring once; the ten biggest clones make up 1.5% to 2%. The source material was peripheral blood. The V and J genes are TRBV19 and TRBJ1-1; TRBD1 might be the D (6 bases). The clonotype originates from a man in his 60s with acute or convalescent COVID-19. The CDR3 reads CASSPLDSGAFF. CDR3 coding DNA: TGTGCCAGTAGTCCCTTGGACAGCGGAGCTTTCTTT.